Sequencing of this TCR beta chain was carried out in a study of cytomegalovirus exposure and HLA in healthy donors. The CDR3 runs to 18 residues. Germline CDR1 SGDLS, CDR2 YYNGEE. V dropped 2 bases and J dropped 5; count of bases not matched to a gene: 16. The PCR had 60 Vbeta and 13 Jbeta primers. The table came from immunoSEQ multiplex PCR; TCRdb's copy has only in-frame clones and leaves some out. The sample table sets out about 55,000 clones. The chain combines TRBV9 with TRBJ2-3; 8 positions match TRBD2. The sequenced sample was PBMCs. This TCR was recovered from a man aged 45 to 65 in good health and CMV-seropositive. This CDR3 is CASSVALGGAGARDTQYF. In DNA, the CDR3 is TGTGCCAGCAGCGTTGCCTTGGGAGGAGCGGGGGCCAGAGATACGCAGTATTTT. Using reference TRBV9 and TRBJ2-3 for the parts outside the CDR3, the full variable domain is DSGVTQTPKHLITATGQRVTLRCSPRSGDLSVYWYQQSLDQGLQFLIQYYNGEERAKGNILERFSAQQFPDLHSELNLSSLELGDSALYFCASSVALGGAGARDTQYFGPGTRLTVL.